The sample holds a few counts of the clone carrying this TCR beta chain. Its matching antigen is unknown. The CDR3 has 17 residues. The germline V gene encodes CDR1 LNHDA and CDR2 SQIVND (reference sequence). The V segment lost 7 bases and the J segment 3 bases; nucleotides outside the gene matches: 15. Assay used: immunoSEQ multiplex PCR; TCRdb lists only in-frame clones, some missing. The data show about 200,000 clones, around 80% seen once. The data stem from a study of cytomegalovirus exposure and HLA in healthy donors. General study findings and limits: Reportedly, diagnosis of cytomegalovirus status by the classifier showed high specificity and sensitivity. Most TCR sequences proved rare, with some public TCRs found in many donors.

The receptor was isolated from a woman in her twenties or thirties in good health and CMV-seropositive. The specimen sequenced was PBMCs. The V call is TRBV19, the J call TRBJ1-3; 7 bases fit TRBD1. Written as DNA, the CDR3 is TGTGCCAGTAATAGAAGAACAGGACAGGACATTGGAAACACCATATATTTT. This gives the protein CASNRRTGQDIGNTIYF.